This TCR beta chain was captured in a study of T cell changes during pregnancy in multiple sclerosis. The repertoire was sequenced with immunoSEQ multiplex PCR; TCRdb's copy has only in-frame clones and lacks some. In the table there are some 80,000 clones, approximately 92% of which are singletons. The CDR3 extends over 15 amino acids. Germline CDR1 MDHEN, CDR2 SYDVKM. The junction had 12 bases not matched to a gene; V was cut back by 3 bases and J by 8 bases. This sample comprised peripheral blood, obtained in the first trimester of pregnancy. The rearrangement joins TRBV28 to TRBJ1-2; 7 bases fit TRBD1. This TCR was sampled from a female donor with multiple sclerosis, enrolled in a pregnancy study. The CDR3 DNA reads TGTGCCAGCAGTTTCTCAGGGGGAAGGGTCAACGGCTACACCTTC. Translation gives CASSFSGGRVNGYTF.